This T cell receptor (beta chain) appears in the sequencing data of a study of OX40 agonist ivuxolimab in advanced cancers. About the research overall: Intravenous ivuxolimab was administered to patients every 2 weeks at 0.01 to 10 mg/kg.

Produced via immunoSEQ multiplex PCR; TCRdb's table is partial and in-frame only. This sample yields roughly 100,000 clones, of which roughly 90% are seen a single time; 0.7% to 1% belongs to the top ten. Trimming removed 5 bases at V and 4 bases at J, with 14 bases between. The CDR3 runs 15 residues. Per germline, CDR1 SGHTA and CDR2 FQGNSA. This sample comprised CD4+ or CD8+ T cells sorted from blood, obtained in a trial of the OX40 agonist ivuxolimab. V gene TRBV7-2 combines with J gene TRBJ2-2; D is perhaps TRBD1 (7 bases). The sequence was obtained from an adult with an advanced solid tumor such as melanoma, head and neck, liver or kidney cancer. In nucleotides, the CDR3 is TGTGCCAGCAGCGCCTTCAGGGGGGTCACCGGGGAGCTGTTTTTT. Amino acid sequence: CASSAFRGVTGELFF.